Each of the 23 T cell receptor beta chains below was sequenced from the same sample in a study of T cell responses to AZD1222 COVID-19 vaccine (dated by TCRdb to the early 2020s). The sample's time point label is to be understood as: baseline before first vaccination. Library construction relied on the immunoSEQ multiplex PCR assay. TCRdb retrieved this table from immuneACCESS and kept in-frame rearrangements only. Not all clones are present; in checked studies, unresolved V genes account for under half, and no reason is known for the remainder. The table for this sample lists over 120,000 clones; 70% to 90% of them were counted only once. The ten largest clones add up to over 7% of the sample. The sequencing used peripheral blood, collected on day 0 of AZD1222 vaccination. These receptors were collected from an adult in good health.

This sequence joins TRBV10-2 and TRBJ1-4; D is uncertain. Germline loops: CDR1 WSHSY, CDR2 SAAADI. Trimming took off 3 bases at V and 6 bases at J, with 11 bases between the two ends. This CDR3 is 14 amino acids long. CDR3 protein: CASSESRRDEKLFF. Here the CDR3 DNA reads TGCGCCAGCAGTGAATCCAGGCGGGATGAAAAACTGTTTTTT.

This chain uses TRBV7-2 with TRBJ1-2, with TRBD1 matching 10 bases. Germline values: CDR1 SGHTA, CDR2 FQGNSA. CDR3 length equals 16 residues. The trim removed 4 bases at V and 4 bases at J, leaving 9 bases unmatched. The CDR3 protein is CASSSSGTGAIYGYTF. The CDR3 bases are TGTGCCAGCAGCTCTTCCGGGACAGGGGCCATCTATGGCTACACCTTC.

V and J are TRBV11-3 and TRBJ1-6; a weak D match, TRBD1 (5 bases). Looked up from germline, CDR1 is SGHNT and CDR2 is YENEEA. This CDR3 has 17 amino acids. V was clipped by 1 base and J by 3 bases, with 13 bases between them. CDR3 sequence (DNA): TGTGCCAGCAGCTTAGGGGTCCGGGACGGCTATAATTCACCCCTCCACTTT. It is translated as CASSLGVRDGYNSPLHF.

The rearrangement links TRBV18 to TRBJ2-5, with D perhaps TRBD1 (5 bases). The CDR3 extends over 14 amino acids. Germline-derived CDR1 and CDR2 are KGHSH and LQKENI. V was clipped by 3 bases and J by 1 base, with 9 bases between them. CDR3 in DNA: TGTGCCAGCTCACCGGACATCCTCCAAGAGACCCAGTACTTC. Its protein product is CASSPDILQETQYF.

V gene TRBV27 combines with J gene TRBJ1-2; the D is unclear. This CDR3 region has 15 residues. V lost 3 bases and J 5 bases, leaving 16 bases between the germline ends. The germline CDR1 and CDR2 sequences are MNHEY and SMNVEV (reference sequence). For the CDR3, the DNA is TGTGCCAGCAGTTTTTCCGCGCCCGTTATTTATGGCTACACCTTC. Protein: CASSFSAPVIYGYTF.

V gene TRBV13 combines with J gene TRBJ2-5; 7 bases align to TRBD1. Germline assignment: CDR1 PRHDT and CDR2 FYEKMQ (reference sequence). The CDR3 is 14 residues long. Unmatched junction bases numbered 8, after V lost 5 bases and J lost 5 bases. CDR3 nucleotide sequence: TGTGCCAGCAGCCAAATGACAGGGAAGGAGACCCAGTACTTC. Its translation: CASSQMTGKETQYF.

V and J are TRBV19 and TRBJ1-5, with D perhaps TRBD1 (5 bases). The germline V and J ends were trimmed by 3 bases and 0 bases, with 12 bases remaining between them. This CDR3 has 16 residues. Germline V gene sequence: CDR1 LNHDA, CDR2 SQIVND (reference sequence). CDR3 in amino acids: CASSMTALYSNQPQHF. The CDR3 DNA reads TGTGCCAGTAGTATGACAGCACTTTATAGCAATCAGCCCCAGCATTTT.

Only one count was recorded for this clone. The chain joins TRBV7-2 to TRBJ1-1, with a tentative D call TRBD1 (6 bases). Germline V gene data show CDR1 as SGHTA and CDR2 as FQGNSA. Deletions cut 5 bases from V and 0 bases from J, with 22 bases between. This CDR3 has 18 residues. The CDR3 DNA reads TGTGCCAGCAGCGGAGGGTCGGGGGGGCTTTCTGTGAACACTGAAGCTTTCTTT. This codes for CASSGGSGGLSVNTEAFF.

The rearrangement links TRBV2 to TRBJ1-1, with D possibly TRBD1 on 5 matching bases. From germline, CDR1 is SNHLY and CDR2 FYNNEI. Trimming left V 6 bases short and J 5 bases short, with 16 bases between. This CDR3 has 14 residues. CDR3 coding DNA: TGTGCCAGCAGCTGGGGGACGGTGAGAACTGAAGCTTTCTTT. As protein: CASSWGTVRTEAFF.

In its sample, this clone was seen once. The CDR3: CASSKVRKNRVYEQYF. Written as DNA, the CDR3 is TGTGCCAGCAGCAAAGTACGCAAAAACAGGGTCTACGAGCAGTACTTC. The chain carries TRBV21-1 and TRBJ2-7; the table's D gene call, TRBD1, was not cross checked with the DNA. TRBV21-1 is recorded as a pseudogene. The CDR3 spans 16 residues.

This chain links TRBV5-1 with TRBJ2-3; D ambiguous. The CDR3 is 13 residues long. Trimming cost V 5 bases and J 2 bases, with 9 bases left between them. Germline V lookup: CDR1 SGHRS, CDR2 YFSETQ. The CDR3 region is CASRLTFTDTQYF. DNA for the CDR3: TGCGCCAGCAGACTGACATTCACAGATACGCAGTATTTT.

The genes are TRBV3-1 (or the pseudogene TRBV3-2) and TRBJ1-1; D gene unclear. The CDR3 contains 14 residues. Trimming removed 1 base from V and 3 bases from J, with 9 bases in between. From germline, CDR1 is LGHDT and CDR2 YNNKEL (reference sequence). The CDR3 sequence: CASSQGNGDTEAFF. The DNA of the CDR3 is TGTGCCAGCAGCCAAGGAAACGGGGACACTGAAGCTTTCTTT.

The table lists this clone with a count of one. V and J are TRBV3-1 (or the pseudogene TRBV3-2) and TRBJ2-2; TRBD2 might be the D (6 bases). V lost 0 bases and J lost 4, with 12 bases in between. This CDR3 has 16 residues. CDR1 and CDR2 (germline): LGHDT, YNNKEL (reference sequence). The CDR3 coding sequence is TGTGCCAGCAGCCAAGACGGCGGGGTTAGCACCGGGGAGCTGTTTTTT. Translating it yields CASSQDGGVSTGELFF.

The J gene is TRBJ2-2, the V gene TRBV18, with unresolved D. This CDR3 is built from 15 residues. Germline loops: CDR1 KGHSH, CDR2 LQKENI. V shed 2 bases and J shed 0 bases, with 7 bases lying between them. CDR3 amino acids: CASSPRPPNTGELFF. The CDR3 coding sequence is TGTGCCAGCTCACCAAGGCCGCCGAACACCGGGGAGCTGTTTTTT.

The CDR3 loop reads CATGNQETQYF. CDR3 nucleotides: TGTGCCACCGGGAACCAAGAGACCCAGTACTTC. The chain joins TRBV10-3 to TRBJ2-5, with D possibly being TRBD2 (5 bases). Germline CDR1 ENHRY, CDR2 SYGVKD. This CDR3 is 11 amino acids long. The V end was cut by 10 bases, the J end by 0 bases, with 6 bases between.

J is TRBJ2-7 and V is TRBV5-1, with a tentative D call TRBD2 (6 bases). The germline V and J ends were trimmed by 2 bases and 6 bases, with 15 bases remaining between them. Germline values: CDR1 SGHRS, CDR2 YFSETQ. This CDR3 spans 14 amino acids. CDR3 region: CASSLLRDPGEQYF. The CDR3 DNA reads as TGCGCCAGCAGCTTATTGCGGGACCCCGGCGAGCAGTACTTC. Full variable domain (remainder filled in from reference TRBV5-1 and TRBJ2-7): KAGVTQTPRYLIKTRGQQVTLSCSPISGHRSVSWYQQTPGQGLQFLFEYFSETQRNKGNFPGRFSGRQFSNSRSEMNVSTLELGDSALYLCASSLLRDPGEQYFGPGTRLTVT.

The chain combines TRBV5-4 with TRBJ1-4, with 9 bases fitting TRBD1. Germline V CDR1 and CDR2: SGHNT, YYREEE (reference sequence). J gave up 8 bases and V 1 base, and 6 bases lay outside the gene matches. The CDR3 totals 15 residues. CDR3 protein: CASSLMGTGSEKLFF. The CDR3 DNA sequence: TGTGCCAGCAGCTTGATGGGGACAGGGAGCGAAAAACTGTTTTTT.

This clone was counted between two and nine times. The gene calls are TRBV9 and TRBJ2-3, with 10 bases lining up with TRBD2. Per germline, CDR1 SGDLS and CDR2 YYNGEE. The CDR3 is made up of 15 amino acids. Trimming took 3 bases from V and 3 from J; bases not matched to a gene: 4. CDR3 sequence (DNA): TGTGCCAGCAGCGCGCGGACTAGCGGAACAGATACGCAGTATTTT. This encodes CASSARTSGTDTQYF.

The CDR3 DNA follows: TGTGCCAGCAGCTGGGGAAATACTAGCGGCTCGAGTGAGACCCAGTACTTC. Translating it yields CASSWGNTSGSSETQYF. V is TRBV5-5 and J is TRBJ2-5; 8 bases match TRBD2. V shed 3 bases, J shed 5 bases, and the junction held 15 bases outside the gene matches. This CDR3 spans 17 amino acids. CDR1 is SGHKS and CDR2 is YYEKEE in the germline V gene (reference sequence).

The CDR3 loop reads CASSPTNQNTEAFF. The CDR3 region has the DNA TGTGCCAGCAGCCCGACAAACCAGAACACTGAAGCTTTCTTT. V and J are TRBV3-1 (or the pseudogene TRBV3-2) and TRBJ1-1; D not certain. V lost 4 bases and J 1 base, leaving 10 bases between the germline ends. This CDR3 contains 14 residues. Germline V lookup: CDR1 LGHDT, CDR2 YNNKEL (reference sequence).

The rearrangement uses TRBV11-3 and TRBJ2-7; a possible D gene is TRBD2 (6 bases). The CDR3 is 14 residues long. Per the germline V gene, CDR1 is SGHNT and CDR2 is YENEEA. Trimming removed 4 bases from V and 2 bases from J, with 12 bases in between. This CDR3 is CASSSRDSPYEQYF. In nucleotides, the CDR3 is TGTGCCAGCAGCTCTCGGGACTCTCCCTACGAGCAGTACTTC.

A few counts support this clone. The rearrangement uses TRBV5-1 and TRBJ2-7, with 9 bases identical to TRBD1. V shed 4 bases and J 1 base; nucleotides not matched to a gene: 6. The CDR3 runs 15 residues. Germline V CDR1 and CDR2: SGHRS, YFSETQ. The CDR3 DNA sequence: TGCGCCAGCAGCCTGAGACAGGGGGGTTCCTACGAGCAGTACTTC. As protein: CASSLRQGGSYEQYF.

The chain uses TRBV7-9 and TRBJ1-1; D gene ambiguous. Trimming stripped 5 bases from V and 0 bases from J, with 10 bases between. The CDR3 spans 14 residues. Germline loops: CDR1 SEHNR, CDR2 FQNEAQ (reference sequence). CDR3 in amino acids: CASSRGDLNTEAFF. CDR3 bases: TGTGCCAGCAGCCGGGGAGACTTGAACACTGAAGCTTTCTTT.